This T cell receptor beta chain comes out of a study of a mutant IDH1 vaccine in newly diagnosed glioma. In the study overall: Patients were pretreated with radiotherapy, temozolomide, or both, mostly both.

The sample's time point: week 5, during vaccination. The vaccine gave 300 ug of a 20-mer mutant IDH1 peptide subcutaneously per dose. On this clone itself: Antigen unknown.

Germline V lookup: CDR1 MNHNY, CDR2 SVGAGI (reference sequence). The CDR3 consists of 13 residues. Trimming took 2 bases from V and 5 from J, leaving 10 bases between them. The repertoire was sequenced with immunoSEQ multiplex PCR; TCRdb's copy has only in-frame clones and lacks some. The sample holds roughly 42,000 clones, 80% to 90% seen once. This material consisted of PBMCs, taken from a glioma patient whose treatment included an IDH1 peptide vaccine. V and J are TRBV6-6 and TRBJ2-7; tentatively, D is TRBD1 or TRBD2 (5 bases each). The sequence derives from a middle-aged man with glioma. The CDR3 bases are TGTGCCAGCAGTTACGGGGGAACCCACGAGCAGTACTTC. Translated, it gives CASSYGGTHEQYF.